One sample yielded the 32 T cell receptor beta chains listed below, sequenced in a study of molecular identifiers for immune sequencing clone quantification. TCRdb re-analysed the PCR reads in MiXCR, keeping a single row per CDR3 protein. In the table there are 60,000 to 70,000 distinct CDR3 sequences, 18% of which are singletons. The sample taken for sequencing was naive CD8+ T cells from blood, with Jurkat cell RNA spiked in. Subset defined: FACS-sorted CD8+CD4-CCR7+CD45RA+ naive T cells. The receptor set was obtained from a human donor in good health. Some libraries in this study had Jurkat cell RNA spiked in.

This clonotype was recorded at least ten times. This chain uses TRBV27 with TRBJ2-1; the match to TRBD2 covers 9 bases. The V and J ends lost 4 bases and 8 bases, in that order; junction bases with no gene match: 6. Germline V gene sequence: CDR1 MNHEY, CDR2 SMNVEV (reference sequence). The CDR3 runs to 14 residues. The CDR3 nucleotides read TGTGCCAGCAGTTCGTTAGCGGGAGACCATGAGCAGTTCTTC. This translates into CASSSLAGDHEQFF.

With regard to this clonotype: A much more abundant neighbour one base away suggests this may be a read error. The chain links TRBV27 to TRBJ1-1; D remains ambiguous. CDR3 length: 13 residues. Germline V lookup: CDR1 MNHEY, CDR2 SMNVEV (reference sequence). The CDR3 is CASGFTTNTEAFF. DNA for the CDR3: TGTGCCAGCGGTTTTACTACGAACACTGAAGCTTTCTTT.

This clonotype appeared a few times. The V call is TRBV9, the J call TRBJ1-2; no definite D call. Germline CDR1 SGDLS, CDR2 YYNGEE. V lost 0 bases and J lost 3, with 15 bases in between. This CDR3 spans 16 amino acids. CDR3 residues: CASSVVPVAGYYGYTF. For the CDR3, the DNA is TGTGCCAGCAGCGTAGTTCCCGTTGCGGGATACTATGGCTACACCTTC.

The rearrangement links TRBV19 to TRBJ1-2; D perhaps matches TRBD1 (6 bases). Trimming left V 3 bases short and J 0 bases short, with 11 bases between. The CDR3 is 15 amino acids. The V gene's germline CDR1 is LNHDA and CDR2 SQIVND (reference sequence). For the CDR3, the DNA is TGTGCCAGTAGTATGTCGTGGACAGCTAACTATGGCTACACCTTC. Translation: CASSMSWTANYGYTF.

Many counts were recorded for this clonotype. V usage is TRBV6-1 and J usage is TRBJ2-7, with TRBD1 identical over 8 bases. This CDR3 region has 15 residues. J was trimmed by 5 bases and V by 1 base; bases with no gene match: 7. Germline values: CDR1 MNHNS, CDR2 SASEGT. CDR3 coding DNA: TGTGCCAGCAGTGAAGTAACAGGGGGATCCGACGAGCAGTACTTC. This sequence encodes CASSEVTGGSDEQYF.

In its sample, this clonotype was seen many times. V and J are TRBV6-1 and TRBJ1-5; 9 bases fit TRBD1. The CDR3 spans 16 residues. V dropped 7 bases and J dropped 0; count of bases not matched to a gene: 7. Germline CDR1 MNHNS, CDR2 SASEGT. The CDR3 bases are TGTGCCAGCAAGGGGACAGGGTTTTATAGCAATCAGCCCCAGCATTTT. Protein product: CASKGTGFYSNQPQHF.

This clonotype was detected many times. The V gene is TRBV4-1, the J gene TRBJ1-5; D possibly corresponds to TRBD1 (5 bases). Germline CDR1 and CDR2: MGHRA and YSYEKL. V lost 1 base, J lost 8 bases, and 15 bases lay in between. The CDR3 consists of 15 residues. The CDR3 DNA reads as TGCGCCAGCAGCCAAGTCCGAGAACGAGGGGAGCCCCAGCATTTT. Translated: CASSQVRERGEPQHF.

This clonotype is a singleton in its sample. A read error may explain this, as a much larger clone is one base away. The rearrangement uses TRBV9 and TRBJ1-1; TRBD1 matches at 10 bases. Germline assignment: CDR1 SGDLS and CDR2 YYNGEE. CDR3 size: 15 residues. The CDR3 protein is CASSMWTGGNTGAFF. In nucleotides, the CDR3 is TGTGCCAGCAGCATGTGGACAGGGGGGAACACTGGAGCTTTCTTT.

This chain uses TRBV10-3 with TRBJ2-3, with 8 bases identical to TRBD1. Germline-derived CDR1 and CDR2 are ENHRY and SYGVKD. The length of the CDR3 is 14 residues. The CDR3: CTTIEDRVIDTQYF. In DNA form, the CDR3 reads TGTACCACCATCGAGGACAGGGTTATTGATACGCAGTATTTT.

This chain uses TRBV7-9 with TRBJ2-1; tentative D call: TRBD2 (6 bases). Germline V CDR1 and CDR2: SEHNR, FQNEAQ (reference sequence). CDR3 length: 17 residues. Between the trimmed V and J ends, which lost 8 bases and 3 bases, there was a span of 23 bases. The CDR3 bases are TGTGCCAGCGCGGTGGCTAGCGAGATAAGGAACTACAATGAGCAGTTCTTC. It yields the protein CASAVASEIRNYNEQFF. Complete variable domain (other parts from reference TRBV7-9 and TRBJ2-1): DTGVSQNPRHKITKRGQNVTFRCDPISEHNRLYWYRQTLGQGPEFLTYFQNEAQLEKSRLLSDRFSAERPKGSFSTLEIQRTEQGDSAMYLCASAVASEIRNYNEQFFGPGTRLTVL.

This clonotype was recorded a few times. The rearrangement links TRBV27 to TRBJ2-3; 10 bases are a match to TRBD2. CDR3 length: 17 amino acids. The V gene's germline CDR1 is MNHEY and CDR2 SMNVEV (reference sequence). Trimming took 3 bases from V and 2 from J; bases not matched to a gene: 8. DNA for the CDR3: TGTGCCAGCAGTTTGCCTACTACTAGCGGGGACACAGATACGCAGTATTTT. Protein: CASSLPTTSGDTDTQYF.

This clonotype has at least ten counts. The chain employs TRBV27 and TRBJ1-4; the D gene is possibly TRBD1 (5 bases). Germline CDR1 and CDR2: MNHEY and SMNVEV (reference sequence). The CDR3 contains 12 residues. V lost 1 base and J lost 12, with 9 bases in between. CDR3 in DNA: TGTGCCAGCAGTTTATTCGGGGGAGAACTGTTTTTT. Protein product: CASSLFGGELFF.

The chain is built from TRBV27 and TRBJ2-7; D may be TRBD2 (6 bases). V was shortened by 5 bases and J by 7 bases, with 15 bases between the two germline ends. CDR1 and CDR2 (germline): MNHEY, SMNVEV (reference sequence). CDR3 length: 13 residues. The CDR3, as DNA: TGTGCCAGCAGTCTTGGAGGGGCTCAGGAGCAGTACTTC. Translation: CASSLGGAQEQYF.

A word on this clonotype: This may be a read error, as it is one base from a much larger clone. This sequence joins TRBV13 and TRBJ2-7; TRBD1 aligns across 7 bases. Germline V gene data show CDR1 as PRHDT and CDR2 as FYEKMQ (reference sequence). There are 15 residues in the CDR3. This CDR3 is CATSLGTESSYEQYF. The CDR3 DNA follows: TGTGCCACCAGCTTAGGGACAGAGAGCTCCTACGAGCAGTACTTC.

Many counts were recorded for this clonotype. The chain employs TRBV28 and TRBJ1-1; 12 bases agree with TRBD1. The CDR3 has 14 amino acids. V trimming: 11 bases; J trimming: 1 base; junction bases outside the gene matches: 5. Germline assignment: CDR1 MDHEN and CDR2 SYDVKM. CDR3 bases: TGTGCCGGGGGACAGGGGGCCCCGAACACTGAAGCTTTCTTT. Its translation is CAGGQGAPNTEAFF.

This clonotype was observed a few times. J is TRBJ2-1 and V is TRBV5-4, with 10 nucleotides matching TRBD2. The germline V gene has CDR1 SGHNT and CDR2 YYREEE (reference sequence). V was pared by 2 bases and J by 7 bases, with 6 bases of the junction left unmatched. The CDR3 covers 15 residues. In DNA form, the CDR3 reads TGTGCCAGCAGCTTCAAACGGACTAGCGGTAATGAGCAGTTCTTC. Translating gives CASSFKRTSGNEQFF. The full variable domain, in which reference TRBV5-4 and TRBJ2-1 provide the parts outside the CDR3, is ETGVTQSPTHLIKTRGQQVTLRCSSQSGHNTVSWYQQALGQGPQFIFQYYREEENGRGNFPPRFSGLQFPNYSSELNVNALELDDSALYLCASSFKRTSGNEQFFGPGTRLTVL.

Comments on this clonotype: Likely a read error: the CDR3 ends without its conserved phenylalanine or tryptophan. The chain employs TRBV6-6 and TRBJ2-5; D may be TRBD2 (5 bases). Germline CDR1 is MNHNY and CDR2 is SVGAGI (reference sequence). The CDR3 has 16 residues. The V end lost 6 bases, the J end lost 1 base, and 18 bases lay between the germline ends. The CDR3 spells CASSHAGPAPQETQYL. Here the CDR3 DNA reads TGTGCCAGCAGCCACGCGGGTCCAGCTCCCCAAGAGACCCAGTACCTC.

The table lists this clonotype with many counts. This rearrangement joins TRBV11-2 to TRBJ1-2; D may be TRBD1 (6 bases). V gave up 2 bases and J gave up 4 bases, with 14 bases separating them. The CDR3 is made up of 15 amino acids. Germline V gene data show CDR1 as SGHAT and CDR2 as FQNNGV. The CDR3 protein is CASSLSLRGLYGYTF. The CDR3 bases are TGTGCCAGCAGCTTATCGCTCAGGGGTCTCTATGGCTACACCTTC.

This clonotype was seen ten or more times. The rearrangement links TRBV4-1 to TRBJ2-3; a weak D match, TRBD2 (6 bases). This CDR3 region has 13 residues. The V gene's germline CDR1 is MGHRA and CDR2 YSYEKL. V lost 4 bases to trimming and J lost 11 bases, with 16 bases between them. CDR3: CASSLGATGGQYF. In DNA form, the CDR3 reads TGCGCCAGCAGCCTAGGGGCGACCGGGGGGCAGTATTTT.

This clonotype was detected ten times or more. DNA of the CDR3: TGCGCCAGCAGCCAAGGACTATCCTCCTACGAGCAGTACTTC. The encoded protein is CASSQGLSSYEQYF. This chain connects TRBV4-1 to TRBJ2-7; tentatively, D is TRBD2 (5 bases). The V and J ends lost 1 base and 0 bases respectively, with 7 bases between them. CDR1 MGHRA and CDR2 YSYEKL come from the germline V gene. This CDR3 spans 14 amino acids.

Concerning this clonotype: Possible read error: a much larger clone is one base away. The rearrangement uses TRBV29-1 and TRBJ1-1; a possible D gene is TRBD1 (5 bases). The CDR3 spans 18 residues. CDR1 SQVTM and CDR2 ANQGSEA come from the germline V gene. The CDR3 nucleotides are TGCAGCGCTGAAGTTAGGGGTGACAAGGCGGCCCTCCGGGCTGAAGCTTTCTTT. This sequence encodes CSAEVRGDKAALRAEAFF.

About this clonotype: It may be a read error: a sequence one base away is much more abundant. In this CDR3 the conserved last residue, phenylalanine or tryptophan, is missing, so a read error is likely. The CDR3 DNA is TGTGCCAGCAGCTTGACTAGCGGGGTTTTTGATACGCAGTATTTA. The encoded protein is CASSLTSGVFDTQYL. The V gene is TRBV7-8, the J gene TRBJ2-3; 11 bases map to TRBD2. This CDR3 is 15 amino acids long. The junction had 5 bases not matched to a gene; V was cut back by 3 bases and J by 6 bases. In germline, CDR1 is SGHVS, CDR2 FQNEAQ.

Comment on this clonotype: One end of the junction fails to match germline, which may point to a read error. V is TRBV6-1 and J is TRBJ2-7; 10 nucleotides match TRBD1. The CDR3 totals 14 residues. Germline V lookup: CDR1 MNHNS, CDR2 SASEGT. Here the CDR3 DNA reads TGTGCCAGCAGGGAGGGGACAGGGGACTACGAGCAGCACTTC. It codes for CASREGTGDYEQHF.

This clonotype was seen many times. The V call is TRBV2, the J call TRBJ1-5; 8 bases map to TRBD1. The CDR3 is 13 residues long. The V segment lost 8 bases and the J segment 3 bases; nucleotides outside the gene matches: 3. Germline V gives CDR1 SNHLY, CDR2 FYNNEI. CDR3 DNA sequence: TGTGCCAGCGCGGACAGGGTCAATCAGCCCCAGCATTTT. Amino acids: CASADRVNQPQHF. Full variable domain (rest looked up from reference TRBV2 and TRBJ1-5): EPEVTQTPSHQVTQMGQEVILRCVPISNHLYFYWYRQILGQKVEFLVSFYNNEISEKSEIFDDQFSVERPDGSNFTLKIRSTKLEDSAMYFCASADRVNQPQHFGDGTRLSIL.

The V gene is TRBV28, the J gene TRBJ2-1; possibly TRBD1 or TRBD2 for D (5 bases each). The CDR3 runs 14 residues. Trimming shortened V by 3 bases and J by 3 bases, and 9 bases separated the two germline ends. The germline V gene encodes CDR1 MDHEN and CDR2 SYDVKM. The CDR3 loop is CASSLGPHYNEQFF. For the CDR3, the DNA is TGTGCCAGCAGTTTGGGACCCCACTACAATGAGCAGTTCTTC.

About this clonotype itself: A much larger clone is a single base away; this may be a read error. This rearrangement joins TRBV9 to TRBJ2-3, with 7 bases lining up with TRBD1. Germline V gene lookup returns CDR1 SGDLS and CDR2 YYNGEE. The CDR3 has 15 residues. CDR3 protein: CASSPSGQSTDAQYF. CDR3 coding DNA: TGTGCCAGCAGCCCCTCGGGACAGAGCACAGATGCGCAGTATTTT.

This clonotype was seen many times. The V call is TRBV28, the J call TRBJ2-3; 12 nucleotides line up with TRBD2. In germline, CDR1 is MDHEN, CDR2 SYDVKM. The CDR3 runs 19 residues. The V and J ends lost 3 bases and 4 bases, in that order; junction bases with no gene match: 14. The CDR3 coding sequence is TGTGCCAGCAGTTTCCCCCGGACTAGCGGGAATCAAGGGGCAGATACGCAGTATTTT. The encoded protein is CASSFPRTSGNQGADTQYF.

CDR3: CAWNTLSELAGGTYNEQFF. The CDR3 nucleotides are TGTGCCTGGAATACCCTTTCTGAACTAGCGGGAGGGACCTACAATGAGCAGTTCTTC. This chain joins TRBV30 and TRBJ2-1, with 13 positions matching TRBD2. Looked up from germline, CDR1 is GTSNPN and CDR2 is SVGIG (reference sequence). The CDR3 runs to 19 residues. V was pared by 4 bases and J by 2 bases, with 14 bases of the junction left unmatched.

The chain uses TRBV29-1 and TRBJ1-1; D is uncertain. The germline gives CDR1 SQVTM, CDR2 ANQGSEA. The V end lost 7 bases, the J end lost 4 bases, and 16 bases lay between the germline ends. This CDR3 has 13 amino acids. Here the CDR3 DNA reads TGCAGCGCCGACCCGGGGATGAGCACTGAAGCTTTCTTT. Amino acid sequence: CSADPGMSTEAFF. Looking up the rest from reference TRBV29-1 and TRBJ1-1 gives the full variable domain: SAVISQKPSRDICQRGTSLTIQCQVDSQVTMMFWYRQQPGQSLTLIATANQGSEATYESGFVIDKFPISRPNLTFSTLTVSNMSPEDSSIYLCSADPGMSTEAFFGQGTRLTVV.

This clonotype was recorded at least ten times. The rearrangement uses TRBV3-1 and TRBJ1-2; D ambiguous. The V and J ends lost 7 bases and 3 bases respectively, with 21 bases between them. The germline gives CDR1 LGHDT, CDR2 YNNKEL (reference sequence). There are 16 residues in the CDR3. DNA of the CDR3: TGTGCCAGCACTAACCACGTCGGCCTCTTCGACTATGGCTACACCTTC. This translates into CASTNHVGLFDYGYTF.

Many counts were recorded for this clonotype. V and J are TRBV30 and TRBJ2-7; perhaps TRBD2 as D (5 bases). The CDR3 is 15 amino acids. Germline V lookup: CDR1 GTSNPN, CDR2 SVGIG (reference sequence). The V end was cut by 0 bases, the J end by 3 bases, with 15 bases between. CDR3 sequence (DNA): TGTGCCTGGAGTGTACAGCCGACTACGCACTACGAGCAGTACTTC. Translating gives CAWSVQPTTHYEQYF. The whole variable domain, filled in from reference TRBV30 and TRBJ2-7, reads SQTIHQWPATLVQPVGSPLSLECTVEGTSNPNLYWYRQAAGRGLQLLFYSVGIGQISSEVPQNLSASRPQDRQFILSSKKLLLSDSGFYLCAWSVQPTTHYEQYFGPGTRLTVT.

This clonotype came up a few times. J is TRBJ2-1 and V is TRBV18; D is ambiguous. The CDR3 extends over 16 amino acids. Germline CDR1 reads KGHSH; CDR2 reads LQKENI. V lost 6 bases and J lost 4, with 19 bases in between. In DNA, the CDR3 is TGTGCCAGCTCCCCCCCGGAATGGGCGGTTTACAATGAGCAGTTCTTC. Its protein is CASSPPEWAVYNEQFF.